This T cell receptor beta chain was sequenced for a study of technical replicates of blood from a handful of donors (dated by TCRdb to the late 2010s). The CDR3 numbers 13 residues from cysteine through phenylalanine. The DNA shown is the 39-base CDR3, in frame from base 1. V gives up 7 bases and J gives up 0 bases, and the segment between their germline ends measures 10 bases. According to the germline V gene, CDR1 reads SNHLY and CDR2 reads FYNNEI. Worth noting for this clone: The antigen it binds to is not known. No base quality values were provided; no much bigger clone lies one nucleotide off.

Library preparation was by the immunoSEQ multiplex PCR assay. TCRdb provides this immuneACCESS table in a form limited to in-frame rearrangements. Some clones are lacking; in checked studies, under half of them reflect an unresolved V gene, and why the rest are absent is not known. In this sample the table shows around 80,000 clones, 93% of which occur a single time. Less than 0.3% of the sample is held by the ten biggest clonotypes. This clonotype was obtained from a human donor in good health. What was sequenced was T cells isolated from PBMCs. The chain couples TRBV2 to TRBJ2-7; the D region possibly corresponds to TRBD2 (6 bases align). The CDR3 region: CASIGGSSYEQYF. The DNA sequence reads TGTGCCAGCATTGGGGGGAGCTCCTACGAGCAGTACTTC.